These 10 T cell receptor beta chains were all obtained from the same sample, sequenced in a study of T cell responses to AZD1222 COVID-19 vaccine. TCRdb keeps only in-frame clones here, not all; method: immunoSEQ multiplex PCR. The table lists approximately 110,000 clones, around 88% of them singletons. Sequences were derived from peripheral blood, sampled on day 0 of AZD1222 vaccination. Receptors originate from an adult in good health.

The chain has TRBV9 and TRBJ1-1, with D possibly being TRBD1 (6 bases). V lost 4 bases, J lost 3 bases, and 25 bases lay in between. This CDR3 contains 18 residues. Germline-derived CDR1 and CDR2 are SGDLS and YYNGEE. CDR3 bases: TGTGCCAGCAGCCTCCTCCCCGCAGGGGTCACCGTGGACACTGAAGCTTTCTTT. This codes for CASSLLPAGVTVDTEAFF.

This clone was detected only once. This chain joins TRBV6-6 and TRBJ2-1; TRBD1 matches 7 bases. This CDR3 is built from 15 residues. V dropped 5 bases and J dropped 2; count of bases not matched to a gene: 6. The germline V gene encodes CDR1 MNHNY and CDR2 SVGAGI (reference sequence). CDR3 sequence (DNA): TGTGCCAGCAGTCGATCGGGACAGACCTACAATGAGCAGTTCTTC. It specifies CASSRSGQTYNEQFF.

The genes are TRBV5-1 and TRBJ1-1; D ambiguous. The CDR3 is 15 residues long. Per the germline V gene, CDR1 is SGHRS and CDR2 is YFSETQ. Trimming took 5 bases from V and 5 from J, leaving 19 bases between them. The CDR3 DNA reads TGCGCCAGCAGACGCGACGGGTTGTGGGATACTGAAGCTTTCTTT. It encodes CASRRDGLWDTEAFF.

This sequence joins TRBV7-8 and TRBJ2-1; 10 bases line up with TRBD2. In germline, CDR1 is SGHVS, CDR2 FQNEAQ. CDR3 length: 15 amino acids. V was clipped by 2 bases and J by 6 bases; unmatched bases: 4. CDR3 coding DNA: TGTGCCAGCAGCTTATCTAGCGGGGGTTTCAATGAGCAGTTCTTC. This encodes CASSLSSGGFNEQFF.

The rearrangement uses TRBV28 and TRBJ2-2; D is uncertain. Trimming shortened V by 5 bases and J by 5 bases, and 12 bases separated the two germline ends. Germline-derived CDR1 and CDR2 are MDHEN and SYDVKM. CDR3 length: 14 amino acids. For the CDR3, the DNA is TGTGCCAGCAGTAAACCTACAGCAACCGGGGAGCTGTTTTTT. The encoded protein is CASSKPTATGELFF.

This clone was observed once. The V and J genes are TRBV29-1 and TRBJ2-1, with D possibly TRBD2 on 6 matching bases. The CDR3 contains 17 residues. Germline V CDR1 and CDR2: SQVTM, ANQGSEA. Trimming left V 6 bases short and J 4 bases short, with 25 bases between. As DNA, the CDR3 is TGCAGCGTCCCCAAATATCACCGACTAGTGAGGTACAATGAGCAGTTCTTC. It is translated as CSVPKYHRLVRYNEQFF.

This chain uses TRBV14 with TRBJ1-1; no clear D. Deletions cut 3 bases from V and 0 bases from J, with 14 bases between. The CDR3 contains 16 residues. Germline CDR1 is SGHDN and CDR2 is FVKESK. DNA for the CDR3: TGTGCCAGCAGCCACCGACCCACCGGTTTGAACACTGAAGCTTTCTTT. This translates into CASSHRPTGLNTEAFF.

This clone has more than one count but fewer than ten. V gene TRBV19 combines with J gene TRBJ2-2; D unclear. This CDR3 has 11 amino acids. V lost 7 bases and J 9 bases, leaving 9 bases between the germline ends. Germline V gene sequence: CDR1 LNHDA, CDR2 SQIVND (reference sequence). The CDR3 DNA sequence: TGTGCCAGTAAAGGAAGCCGGGAGCTGTTTTTT. Its protein product is CASKGSRELFF.

V gene TRBV10-3 combines with J gene TRBJ1-2; maybe TRBD1 (5 bases). Germline V gene sequence: CDR1 ENHRY, CDR2 SYGVKD. The CDR3 has 12 amino acids. The V end lost 10 bases, the J end lost 3 bases, and 12 bases lay between the germline ends. For the CDR3, the DNA is TGTGCCACCCGAGAAGGGGACTATGGCTACACCTTC. Translation: CATREGDYGYTF.

The chain uses TRBV19 and TRBJ2-7; 7 nucleotides agree with TRBD1. Trimming removed 5 bases from V and 2 bases from J; junction bases left unmatched: 12. The CDR3 loop spans 16 amino acids. Germline V gene sequence: CDR1 LNHDA, CDR2 SQIVND (reference sequence). The CDR3 reads CASSPQSLTGTYEQYF. CDR3 bases: TGTGCCAGTAGTCCCCAATCATTGACAGGGACCTACGAGCAGTACTTC.